Each of the 12 T cell receptor beta chains below was sequenced from the same sample in a study of blood T cell repertoires in COVID-19. Repertoires were generated with immunoSEQ multiplex PCR, while TCRdb's copy carries only in-frame clones and drops some. The sample consists of about 140,000 clones, less than 85% of them appearing once. The sequencing input was PBMCs or T cells enriched from blood (not recorded which). These receptors were taken from a woman in her late teens or twenties who had been exposed to COVID-19.

The chain carries TRBV7-9 and TRBJ1-2; D may be TRBD1 (5 bases). Germline lookup yields CDR1 SEHNR and CDR2 FQNEAQ (reference sequence). This CDR3 has 13 amino acids. Trimming removed 1 base at V and 3 bases at J, with 6 bases between. The CDR3 loop reads CASSLGGYYGYTF. The CDR3 bases are TGTGCCAGCAGCTTAGGGGGCTACTATGGCTACACCTTC.

The chain carries TRBV11-3 and TRBJ2-2; 7 nucleotides match TRBD2. CDR3 length: 18 amino acids. CDR1 and CDR2 (germline): SGHNT, YENEEA. J lost 3 bases, V lost 0 bases, and 10 bases had no gene match. CDR3 loop: CASSLDQGGSSYTGELFF. In nucleotides, the CDR3 is TGTGCCAGCAGCTTAGATCAAGGCGGGAGTTCGTACACCGGGGAGCTGTTTTTT. Supplemented by reference TRBV11-3 and TRBJ2-2, the full variable domain reads EAGVVQSPRYKIIEKKQPVAFWCNPISGHNTLYWYLQNLGQGPELLIRYENEEAVDDSQLPKDRFSAERLKGVDSTLKIQPAELGDSAVYLCASSLDQGGSSYTGELFFGEGSRLTVL.

A word on this clone: This specimen includes other DNA sequences encoding the same CDR3. The genes are TRBV28 and TRBJ2-1; 14 bases fit TRBD2. With 5 bases clipped from V and 6 bases from J, the junction kept 6 bases outside the gene matches. Germline CDR1 reads MDHEN; CDR2 reads SYDVKM. The CDR3 contains 16 residues. CDR3 nucleotide sequence: TGTGCCAGCAGTACACGGACTAGCGGGAGGTTCAATGAGCAGTTCTTC. This gives the protein CASSTRTSGRFNEQFF. Supplemented by reference TRBV28 and TRBJ2-1, the full variable domain reads DVKVTQSSRYLVKRTGEKVFLECVQDMDHENMFWYRQDPGLGLRLIYFSYDVKMKEKGDIPEGYSVSREKKERFSLILESASTNQTSMYLCASSTRTSGRFNEQFFGPGTRLTVL.

Here the CDR3 DNA reads TGCAGCGTTGATGGGACAGGGTTTTCACCCCTCCACTTT. Amino acids: CSVDGTGFSPLHF. The chain is built from TRBV29-1 and TRBJ1-6, with 9 bases that match TRBD1. The trim removed 3 bases at V and 9 bases at J, leaving 3 bases unmatched. From germline, CDR1 is SQVTM and CDR2 ANQGSEA. This CDR3 is built from 13 residues.

This clone was counted once. This chain joins TRBV27 and TRBJ1-5; D perhaps matches TRBD1 (6 bases). Trimming stripped 4 bases from V and 5 bases from J, with 12 bases between. CDR3 size: 14 residues. Per germline, CDR1 MNHEY and CDR2 SMNVEV (reference sequence). CDR3 loop: CASSSQGSHQPQHF. The CDR3 DNA follows: TGTGCCAGCAGTTCCCAGGGGAGCCATCAGCCCCAGCATTTT.

This clone was picked up many times. The chain carries TRBV28 and TRBJ2-3, with D perhaps matching TRBD2 (7 bases). The CDR3 consists of 15 residues. Trimming removed 7 bases at V and 4 bases at J, with 18 bases between. Germline V lookup: CDR1 MDHEN, CDR2 SYDVKM. The CDR3 loop reads CASIMSGGWADTQYF. In nucleotides, the CDR3 is TGTGCCAGCATTATGTCGGGGGGCTGGGCAGATACGCAGTATTTT.

This clone was seen a few times. This chain links TRBV5-4 with TRBJ2-1, with 9 nucleotides matching TRBD2. Germline CDR1 is SGHNT and CDR2 is YYREEE (reference sequence). This CDR3 spans 16 amino acids. The V segment lost 1 base and the J segment 4 bases; nucleotides outside the gene matches: 6. The CDR3 is CASSLKAGGVYNEQFF. The CDR3 DNA sequence: TGTGCCAGCAGCTTGAAGGCGGGAGGGGTTTACAATGAGCAGTTCTTC. Full variable domain (remainder filled in from reference TRBV5-4 and TRBJ2-1): ETGVTQSPTHLIKTRGQQVTLRCSSQSGHNTVSWYQQALGQGPQFIFQYYREEENGRGNFPPRFSGLQFPNYSSELNVNALELDDSALYLCASSLKAGGVYNEQFFGPGTRLTVL.

The V and J genes are TRBV10-3 and TRBJ2-1; no clear D. V gave up 4 bases and J gave up 0 bases, with 7 bases separating them. The CDR3 contains 14 residues. Germline CDR1 is ENHRY and CDR2 is SYGVKD. The CDR3 reads CAISGANSYNEQFF. In DNA, the CDR3 is TGTGCCATCAGTGGGGCAAACTCCTACAATGAGCAGTTCTTC.

This chain links TRBV24-1 with TRBJ2-1, with TRBD2 matching over 9 bases. The J segment lost 10 bases and the V segment lost 3 bases, leaving 6 bases of the junction unmatched. Looked up from germline, CDR1 is KGHDR and CDR2 is SFDVKD. The CDR3 consists of 14 residues. The CDR3 nucleotides are TGTGCCACCAGTGATACCCGGACTAGCGAGGAGCAGTTCTTC. It encodes CATSDTRTSEEQFF.

The chain joins TRBV24-1 to TRBJ2-3; 9 nucleotides match TRBD1. Trimming at V came to 1 base and at J to 5 bases, leaving 6 bases not matched to a gene. Germline V gene lookup returns CDR1 KGHDR and CDR2 SFDVKD. CDR3 length: 16 residues. In DNA form, the CDR3 reads TGTGCCACCAGTGATTTACACAGGGGGCAGGGAGATACGCAGTATTTT. Protein sequence: CATSDLHRGQGDTQYF.

This clone was detected a few times. The chain joins TRBV11-2 to TRBJ2-7; the D is unclear. The germline V and J ends were trimmed by 1 base and 2 bases, with 12 bases remaining between them. The CDR3 covers 15 residues. Per the germline V gene, CDR1 is SGHAT and CDR2 is FQNNGV. The CDR3 spells CASSLVMVTAYEQYF. The CDR3 DNA is TGTGCCAGCAGCTTAGTAATGGTTACTGCCTACGAGCAGTACTTC.

This chain links TRBV30 with TRBJ2-7, with 9 bases matching TRBD1. The length of the CDR3 is 17 residues. The germline CDR1 and CDR2 sequences are GTSNPN and SVGIG (reference sequence). V trimming: 3 bases; J trimming: 0 bases; junction bases outside the gene matches: 12. CDR3 region: CAWSSGWDRASSYEQYF. The CDR3 nucleotides read TGTGCCTGGAGCTCAGGATGGGACAGGGCAAGCTCCTACGAGCAGTACTTC. Supplemented by reference TRBV30 and TRBJ2-7, the full variable domain reads SQTIHQWPATLVQPVGSPLSLECTVEGTSNPNLYWYRQAAGRGLQLLFYSVGIGQISSEVPQNLSASRPQDRQFILSSKKLLLSDSGFYLCAWSSGWDRASSYEQYFGPGTRLTVT.